This T cell receptor (beta chain) originates from a study of HIV-infected children after antiretroviral therapy interruption. Study-wide results and limits: By the end of treatment interruption, naive CD4+ clonality (Gini) increased.

Trimming took 5 bases from V and 7 from J; bases not matched to a gene: 4. The germline V gene encodes CDR1 MNHEY and CDR2 SVGAGI. The CDR3 runs to 12 residues. This clonotype was seen more than once but under ten times. What it binds is not known. Documented treatment: PENTA 11 planned treatment interruption arm or continuous ART arm. Naive CD4+ CD45RA+ CD45RO- T cells were sorted from thawed PBMCs. A 3' RACE protocol on RNA, with unique molecular identifiers, produced the TCR library. One entry per CDR3 protein results from TCRdb running MiXCR on the 3' RACE reads. The table records 30,000 to 50,000 distinct CDR3 sequences, approximately 6.1% of them present only once.

The sample was CD45RA+ CD4+ T cells from PBMCs, pooled from several time points, taken from a donor given antiretroviral therapy, either interrupted or continuous. This sample's subset: naive CD4+ CD45RA+ CD45RO- T cells. The clonotype originates from a pool of human donors with HIV. The genes are TRBV6-5 and TRBJ1-1; 7 bases fit TRBD1. Here the CDR3 reads CASSNRDSEAFF. The DNA for the CDR3 is TGTGCCAGCAGTAACCGGGACAGTGAAGCTTTCTTT.